Listed below are T cell receptor beta chains from one sample, sequenced in a study of blood T cell repertoires in COVID-19. TCRdb keeps only in-frame clones here, not all; method: immunoSEQ multiplex PCR. This sample yields more than 300,000 clones, of which 88% are seen a single time; roughly 1.7% belongs to the top ten. Sequenced input: peripheral blood. These receptors were obtained from a woman younger than 45 with COVID-19, enrolled during active disease. Both conserved end residues are part of each CDR3. Each record gives: V gene, J gene, CDR3 protein.

TRBV6-5,TRBJ1-2,CASRDKTGLYYGYTF
TRBV6-5,TRBJ2-1,CASMRSGGVGNEQFF
TRBV6-5,TRBJ1-6,CASSYEGFSPLHF
TRBV18,TRBJ2-4,CASSHSGLAKNIQYF
TRBV13,TRBJ2-5,CASRRVGAYQETQYF
TRBV15,TRBJ1-3,CATSSRGTGPGNTIYF
TRBV30,TRBJ1-1,CAWSRTQNTEAFF
TRBV4-1,TRBJ1-1,CASSQDLRGVTEAFF
TRBV7-9,TRBJ1-1,CASSWGLGGNTEAFF
TRBV13,TRBJ1-2,CASSLGLTGFYGYTF
TRBV5-5,TRBJ1-6,CASSLTENYNSPLHF
TRBV2,TRBJ1-5,CASGPGSNQPQHF
TRBV18,TRBJ2-7,CASSPPSTGWQYF
TRBV30,TRBJ1-6,CAWALTTGSPLHF
TRBV6-5,TRBJ1-2,CASSPREDYGYTF
TRBV6-5,TRBJ1-3,CASRQGSGNTIYF
TRBV7-6,TRBJ1-2,CASSLGGQANYGYTF
TRBV25-1,TRBJ2-1,CASSDQYNEQFF
TRBV20-1,TRBJ1-1,CSASNSGRWNTEAFF
TRBV7-2,TRBJ2-5,CASSLGGAQAGTQYF
TRBV4-1,TRBJ2-1,CASSQVETADEQFF
TRBV27,TRBJ1-6,CAISRGLNSPLHF